These 6 T cell receptor delta chains came from one sample sequenced in a study of γδ T cells in repeated Plasmodium falciparum infection. TCRdb processed the multiplex PCR reads again with the CATT caller. The sample holds some 100,000 delta-chain clones, about 1.5% seen once. Vgamma9/Vdelta2+ and Vdelta2-negative gammadelta T cells were flow-sorted from PBMC for bulk sequencing. The sample consisted of gamma-delta T cells from blood. These receptors all come from a pool of human donors (malaria-infected and uninfected, not separated).

This clone has ten or more counts. TCRdb pairs this DNA with a much larger clone's protein that differs at residue 11, likely a read error; the protein shown was translated from the DNA. The chain has TRDV2 and TRDJ3, with 8 bases lining up with TRDD3. The V gene end was trimmed by 1 base and the J gene end by 2 bases; junction bases not matched to a gene: 9. The CDR3 runs 19 residues. The germline V gene has CDR1 GEAIGNYY and CDR2 EKD. CDR3 in amino acids: CACDTGGFGSPWDTRQMFF. The CDR3 nucleotides read TGTGCCTGTGACACTGGGGGATTCGGGAGCCCCTGGGACACCCGACAGATGTTTTTC.

In this sample, this clone turned up a few times. The chain carries TRDV1 and TRDJ1, with 13 bases lining up with TRDD3. TCRdb does not report a J gene; here it was assigned by matching the DNA to germline references. V shed 0 bases, J shed 0 bases, and the junction held 25 bases outside the gene matches. CDR3 length: 25 amino acids. Germline V gives CDR1 TSWWSYY, CDR2 QGS. This chain's CDR3 is CALGELGWYWGIRVWEGLYTDKLIF. In DNA form, the CDR3 reads TGTGCTCTTGGGGAACTAGGGTGGTACTGGGGGATACGCGTATGGGAGGGACTGTACACCGATAAACTCATCTTT.

This chain uses TRDV1 with TRDJ1; 7 bases map to TRDD3. No J gene is reported in TCRdb; it was inferred here by comparing the DNA with germline. With V trimmed by 3 bases and J by 0 bases, 16 bases remained unmatched. The germline V gene has CDR1 TSWWSYY and CDR2 QGS. The CDR3 consists of 19 residues. For the CDR3, the DNA is TGTGCTCTTGGGGATTCTTCGGGGCTGGGGGGAGAGTACACCGATAAACTCATCTTT. This encodes CALGDSSGLGGEYTDKLIF.

This clone has more than one count but fewer than ten. A far more abundant clone sits one base away, making this likely a read error. The same CDR3 can be traced to other DNA sequences in this sample. The rearrangement links TRDV2 to TRDJ1; TRDD3 matches 8 bases. CDR1 and CDR2 from the germline V gene are GEAIGNYY and EKD. The CDR3 loop spans 19 amino acids. Trimming cost V 0 bases and J 2 bases; bases outside gene matches: 16. The CDR3: CACDTVGDPPRRRTDKLIF. As DNA, the CDR3 is TGTGCCTGTGACACCGTGGGGGATCCCCCTAGGAGGAGGACCGATAAACTCATCTTT.

This clone was seen a few times. This DNA translates differently at residue 7 from the TCRdb protein, which is that of a much larger clone; a read error is likely, and the protein shown is the DNA's own translation. The CDR3 protein is CALGELTPERELIF. CDR3 DNA sequence: TGTGCTCTTGGGGAACTGACTCCTGAGCGGGAACTCATCTTT. The chain employs TRDV1 and TRDJ1; D not certain. Because TCRdb records no J gene, it was assigned here through a match of the DNA to germline. The CDR3 has 14 amino acids. Looked up from germline, CDR1 is TSWWSYY and CDR2 is QGS. Trimming pared 0 bases from V and 9 bases from J, leaving 14 bases between.

In regard to this clone: A far larger clone is only one base removed, so a read error is likely. The identical CDR3 is also encoded by other nucleotide sequences in the sample. CDR3 nucleotide sequence: TGTGCTCTTGAGGCCCCGCCGTCCCATACTGGGGGCCGACAACTGTACACCGATAAGCTCATCTTT. Encoded protein: CALEAPPSHTGGRQLYTDKLIF. The V segment is TRDV1, and no J call was made; the table's TRDD3 call for D was not verified on the DNA. The CDR3 runs 22 residues. The germline gives CDR1 TSWWSYY, CDR2 QGS.